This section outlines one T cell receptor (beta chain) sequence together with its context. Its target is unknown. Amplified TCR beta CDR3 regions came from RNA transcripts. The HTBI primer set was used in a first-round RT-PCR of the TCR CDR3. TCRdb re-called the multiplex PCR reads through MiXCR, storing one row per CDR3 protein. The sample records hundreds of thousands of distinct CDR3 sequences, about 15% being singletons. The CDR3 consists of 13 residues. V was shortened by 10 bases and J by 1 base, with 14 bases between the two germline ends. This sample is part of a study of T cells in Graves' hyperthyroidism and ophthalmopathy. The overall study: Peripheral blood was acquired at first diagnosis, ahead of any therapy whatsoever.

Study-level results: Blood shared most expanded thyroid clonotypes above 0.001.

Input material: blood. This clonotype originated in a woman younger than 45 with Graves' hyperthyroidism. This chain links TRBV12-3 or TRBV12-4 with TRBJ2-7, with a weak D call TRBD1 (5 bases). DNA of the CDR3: TGTGCCACCACACGGCAGGGATCCTACGAGCAGTACTTC. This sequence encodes CATTRQGSYEQYF.